This entry is about one T cell receptor beta chain. The antigen is unknown. Gene labels here are mouse ones. The read gets to within 1 residue of the CDR3 end, and the germline J gene fills in the rest. The sample's time point: mouse harvest day 14 after allogeneic transplant. The graft held 10^6 splenic CD5+ T cells and 10^7 T-cell-depleted bone marrow cells. B6 (H2b) cells into BALB/c (H2d) mice; tissues taken at day 7 or 14. Per germline, CDR1 GFQATS and CDR2 STVNSAI. Between the trimmed V and J ends, which lost 2 bases and 7 bases, there was a span of 13 bases. The CDR3 has 13 amino acids. The sample comes from a study of tissue T cells after allogeneic stem cell transplantation. Study-level findings and limits: In patients and mice, blood and spleen missed much of tissue repertoire.

TCRdb's table, derived via immunoSEQ multiplex PCR, lists solely in-frame clones and lacks some. Of over 2,500 clones in the sample, around 46% were seen once. This TCR derives from a female BALB/c mouse given C57BL/6 T cells with graft-versus-host disease after an allogeneic hematopoietic cell transplant. The specimen was gut tissue. The chain recombines TRBV20 with TRBJ2-5; D is possibly TRBD1 (6 bases). CDR3 in amino acids: CGARSQGRNTQYF. The covered CDR3 bases are TGTGGTGCTAGGAGTCAGGGGAGGAACACCCAGTAC.